The 10 T cell receptor beta chains presented below share a single source sample, sequenced in a study of T cell responses to AZD1222 COVID-19 vaccine. Profiled with immunoSEQ multiplex PCR; TCRdb holds only in-frame clones, not every one. The sample yields tens of thousands of clones, around 88% seen once. Sequenced here: peripheral blood, sampled 28 days after the second AZD1222 dose. The receptor source for this set is an adult who received the AZD1222 COVID-19 vaccine.

This chain uses TRBV21-1 with TRBJ1-2. TRBV21-1 is recorded as a pseudogene. This CDR3 has 12 residues. The CDR3 spells CASSKPEGGYTF. DNA of the CDR3: TGTGCCAGCAGCAAACCCGAGGGTGGCTACACCTTC.

CDR3 protein: CASSIRGDSLNEKLFF. The CDR3 DNA sequence: TGTGCCAGTAGTATCCGTGGGGACAGCCTAAATGAAAAACTGTTTTTT. The V call is TRBV19, the J call TRBJ1-4; 7 nucleotides agree with TRBD1. Losses at the gene ends were 3 bases for V and 5 bases for J; bases not matched to a gene: 9. Per the germline V gene, CDR1 is LNHDA and CDR2 is SQIVND (reference sequence). This CDR3 region has 16 residues. The full variable domain, in which reference TRBV19 and TRBJ1-4 provide the parts outside the CDR3, is DGGITQSPKYLFRKEGQNVTLSCEQNLNHDAMYWYRQDPGQGLRLIYYSQIVNDFQKGDIAEGYSVSREKKESFPLTVTSAQKNPTAFYLCASSIRGDSLNEKLFFGSGTQLSVL.

The rearrangement links TRBV4-1 to TRBJ1-5; 9 bases are a match to TRBD1. The J segment lost 5 bases and the V segment lost 1 base, leaving 6 bases of the junction unmatched. The CDR3 extends over 16 amino acids. Germline CDR1 reads MGHRA; CDR2 reads YSYEKL. The CDR3 spells CASSQGGDRAYQPQHF. The CDR3 coding sequence is TGCGCCAGCAGCCAAGGAGGGGACAGGGCTTATCAGCCCCAGCATTTT.

The genes are TRBV19 and TRBJ1-5; D gene ambiguous. Germline CDR1 and CDR2: LNHDA and SQIVND (reference sequence). V was clipped by 5 bases and J by 4 bases, with 9 bases between them. CDR3 length: 13 residues. The CDR3 nucleotides read TGTGCCAGTAGTCCCCCCATGAATCAGCCCCAGCATTTT. As protein: CASSPPMNQPQHF. The full variable domain, completed using reference TRBV19 and TRBJ1-5, is DGGITQSPKYLFRKEGQNVTLSCEQNLNHDAMYWYRQDPGQGLRLIYYSQIVNDFQKGDIAEGYSVSREKKESFPLTVTSAQKNPTAFYLCASSPPMNQPQHFGDGTRLSIL.

This clone has a single count. The chain is built from TRBV10-3 and TRBJ1-6; TRBD1 might be the D (6 bases). The CDR3 covers 13 residues. The V gene's germline CDR1 is ENHRY and CDR2 SYGVKD. Trimming left V 6 bases short and J 7 bases short, with 10 bases between. DNA of the CDR3: TGTGCCATCAGGGACAGTGGGAATTCACCCCTCCACTTT. Its protein product is CAIRDSGNSPLHF.

The rearrangement uses TRBV27 and TRBJ1-2; the match to TRBD1 covers 8 bases. From germline, CDR1 is MNHEY and CDR2 SMNVEV (reference sequence). This CDR3 is built from 13 residues. The V and J ends lost 1 base and 8 bases, in that order; junction bases with no gene match: 3. As DNA, the CDR3 is TGTGCCAGCAGTTTATACAGGGGGGAGGGCTACACCTTC. It is translated as CASSLYRGEGYTF.

The chain employs TRBV29-1 and TRBJ1-2; no definite D call. The CDR3 length is 14 residues. CDR1 and CDR2 (germline): SQVTM, ANQGSEA. Trimming took off 3 bases at V and 7 bases at J, with 18 bases between the two ends. CDR3 protein: CSVDPSGSASGYTF. For the CDR3, the DNA is TGCAGCGTTGACCCCTCCGGGTCCGCTTCTGGCTACACCTTC.

V is TRBV10-2 and J is TRBJ1-2, with a tentative D call TRBD1 (5 bases). Between the trimmed V and J ends, which lost 6 bases and 4 bases, there was a span of 9 bases. The CDR3 loop spans 12 amino acids. CDR1 is WSHSY, CDR2 SAAADI, per germline. The CDR3 DNA sequence: TGCGCCAGCAGCAGGGACGGCTATGGCTACACCTTC. Translation gives CASSRDGYGYTF.

The J gene is TRBJ2-7, the V gene TRBV12-3 or TRBV12-4; D remains unclear. This CDR3 has 11 amino acids. Trimming left V 4 bases short and J 3 bases short, with 4 bases between. The CDR3 sequence: CASSSGYEQYF. CDR3 DNA: TGTGCCAGCAGTTCAGGCTACGAGCAGTACTTC.

This chain connects TRBV13 to TRBJ1-2, with D unclear. Trimming stripped 5 bases from V and 4 bases from J, with 14 bases between. CDR3 length: 14 amino acids. The germline CDR1 and CDR2 sequences are PRHDT and FYEKMQ (reference sequence). The CDR3 sequence is CASSAPQAFYGYTF. In DNA, the CDR3 is TGTGCCAGCAGCGCCCCCCAAGCGTTCTATGGCTACACCTTC.